These T cell receptor beta chains were read from a single sample in a study of CD8 T cells in ankylosing spondylitis. Via MiXCR, TCRdb re-called the 5' RACE reads, giving one row per CDR3 protein. This sample yields a few hundred thousand distinct CDR3 sequences, of which about a sixth are seen a single time; under 40% belongs to the top ten. The specimen was blood, either unsorted or a sorted T cell fraction (not recorded which). The receptors shown here come from a male donor with ankylosing spondylitis or in good health (not recorded which). The CDR3 runs from the conserved cysteine through the conserved F or W.

>15|TRBV27
CASSQQGRNTGELFF
>17|TRBV4-2
CASSQVGQAVGTDTQYF
>16|TRBV27
CASSLVAGLAKNIQYF
>19|TRBV6-2/TRBV6-3
CASSPVWLAEPRGSDTQYF
>16|TRBV29-1
CSFISGGYGSYNEQFF
>15|TRBV5-1
CASSQRTSGTDTQYF
>13|TRBV28
CASSPAGFSGYTF
>16|TRBV11-2
CASTTADWDSYNEQFF
>14|TRBV9
CASSVDGAGDTQYF
>13|TRBV2
CASSEWDSSEQFF
>16|TRBV18
CASSTDRGDSNQPQHF
>15|TRBV12-3/TRBV12-4
CASNGGGRSYNEQFF
>17|TRBV29-1
CSVPTPSDWGSYNEQFF
>12|TRBV10-3
CAIRETSGEQFF
>15|TRBV6-1
CASSETSGTFNEQFF
>15|TRBV4-1
CASSQGPGPYNEQFF
>14|TRBV2
CASSASPEGDTQYF
>14|TRBV6-5
CASSYSSTVGEQYF
>14|TRBV27
CASKGDRNTGELFF
>15|TRBV6-5
CASSYFGGRAYEQYF
>17|TRBV4-3
CASSQDWKLAGDREQFF
>19|TRBV7-6
CASSKLPGTSGSPHNEQFF
>14|TRBV20-1
CSARAGGSSYEQYF
>17|TRBV19
CASSIDRGRASYNEQFF
>14|TRBV20-1
CSALGGGQGVEQYF
>15|TRBV20-1
CSARDLSGRFDEQFF
>13|TRBV20-1
CSARWDTDYEQYF
>14|TRBV12-3/TRBV12-4
CASSLRDSNQPQHF
>12|TRBV25-1
CASSEAGNTIYF
>14|TRBV7-9
CASSSPFSTDTQYF
>12|TRBV7-6
CASSELADEQYF
>11|TRBV9
CASGEGGELFF
>15|TRBV29-1
CSVEDMQSSSYEQYF
>13|TRBV18
CASSPVEQETQYF
>13|TRBV5-6
CASSFYREETQYF
>14|TRBV9
CASSVTSGQETQYF
>16|TRBV30
CAWSRTSGDLYNEQFF
>15|TRBV29-1
CSVEDLKGGDEKLFF
>16|TRBV20-1
CSASTLDRVTYNEQFF
>15|TRBV6-5
CASSSDIYTNEKLFF
>14|TRBV5-1
CASRTDRDSYEQYF
>13|TRBV7-2
CASSLNSVHEQFF
>14|TRBV25-1
CASSLSGVPETQYF
>16|TRBV7-7
CASSRGLAGAGGELFF
>15|TRBV4-1
CASSRTGTSVNEQFF